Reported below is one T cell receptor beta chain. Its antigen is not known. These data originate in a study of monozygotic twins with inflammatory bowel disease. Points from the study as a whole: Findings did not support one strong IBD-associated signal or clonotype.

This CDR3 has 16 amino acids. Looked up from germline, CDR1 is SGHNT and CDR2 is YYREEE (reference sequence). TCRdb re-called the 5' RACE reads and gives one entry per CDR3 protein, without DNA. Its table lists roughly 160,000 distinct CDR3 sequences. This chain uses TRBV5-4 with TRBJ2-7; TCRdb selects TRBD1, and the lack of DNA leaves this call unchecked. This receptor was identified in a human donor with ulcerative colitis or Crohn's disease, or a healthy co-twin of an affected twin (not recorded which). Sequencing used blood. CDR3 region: CASSLAGGTGAYEQYF.